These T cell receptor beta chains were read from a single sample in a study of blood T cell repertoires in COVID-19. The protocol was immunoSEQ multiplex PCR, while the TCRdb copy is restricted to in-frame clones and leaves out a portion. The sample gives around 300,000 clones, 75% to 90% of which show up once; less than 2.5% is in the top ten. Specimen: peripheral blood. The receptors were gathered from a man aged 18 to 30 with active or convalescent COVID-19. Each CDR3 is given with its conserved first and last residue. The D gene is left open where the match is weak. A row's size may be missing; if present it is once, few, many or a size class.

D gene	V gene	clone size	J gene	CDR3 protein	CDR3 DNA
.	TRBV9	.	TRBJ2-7	CASSVAPTGYEQYF	TGTGCCAGCAGCGTAGCCCCAACGGGGTACGAGCAGTACTTC
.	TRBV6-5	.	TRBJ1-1	CASSGQTNTEAFF	TGTGCCAGCAGCGGACAGACTAACACTGAAGCTTTCTTT
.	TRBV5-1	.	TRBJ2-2	CASSSDTGELFF	TGCGCCAGCAGTTCAGACACCGGGGAGCTGTTTTTT
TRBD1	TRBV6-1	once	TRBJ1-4	CASSEVNVLRQGFSTNEKLFF	TGTGCCAGCAGTGAAGTCAACGTGCTGAGACAGGGGTTTTCGACTAATGAAAAACTGTTTTTT
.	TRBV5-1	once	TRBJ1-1	CASHPRRGSTEAFF	TGCGCCAGCCACCCGCGGCGGGGCTCCACTGAAGCTTTCTTT
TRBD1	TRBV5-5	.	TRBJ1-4	CASSGGGTTNEKLFF	TGTGCCAGCAGCGGAGGGGGCACGACTAATGAAAAACTGTTTTTT
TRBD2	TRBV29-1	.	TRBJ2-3	CSAGGLGGTGDTQYF	TGCAGCGCTGGGGGATTGGGAGGGACCGGGGATACGCAGTATTTT
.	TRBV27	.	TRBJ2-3	CASSSPDWVYFTGQYF	TGTGCCAGCAGCTCTCCCGACTGGGTTTACTTCACTGGGCAGTATTTT
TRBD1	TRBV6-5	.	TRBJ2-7	CASSLGTGVPYEQYF	TGTGCCAGCAGTTTGGGGACAGGGGTTCCCTACGAGCAGTACTTC
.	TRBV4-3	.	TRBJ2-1	CASSQDGGGGLFGEQFF	TGCGCCAGCAGCCAAGATGGTGGTGGGGGACTGTTTGGTGAGCAGTTCTTC
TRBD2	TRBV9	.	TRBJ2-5	CASSPGGLAGGETQYF	TGTGCCAGCAGCCCCGGGGGACTAGCGGGAGGGGAGACCCAGTACTTC
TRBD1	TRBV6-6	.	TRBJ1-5	CASSYPPTGLNQPQHF	TGTGCCAGCAGTTACCCCCCGACAGGGCTCAATCAGCCCCAGCATTTT
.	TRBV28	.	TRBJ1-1	CASSLWTTEAFF	TGTGCCAGCAGTTTGTGGACTACTGAAGCTTTCTTT
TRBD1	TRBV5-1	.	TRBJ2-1	CASSTIQGVFDEQFF	TGCGCCAGCAGCACGATACAGGGGGTTTTCGATGAGCAGTTCTTC
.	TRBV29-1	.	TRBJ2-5	CSVEESRSQETQYF	TGCAGCGTTGAAGAGTCACGGAGCCAAGAGACCCAGTACTTC
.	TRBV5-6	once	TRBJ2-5	CASSGVGWPQYF	TGTGCCAGCAGCGGAGTGGGTTGGCCCCAGTACTTC
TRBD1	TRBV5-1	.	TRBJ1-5	CASARTGADNQPQHF	TGCGCCAGCGCCAGAACAGGGGCGGACAATCAGCCCCAGCATTTT
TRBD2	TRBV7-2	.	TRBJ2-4	CASSLRTSGRITKNIQYF	TGTGCCAGCAGCTTAAGGACTAGCGGGAGGATAACCAAAAACATTCAGTACTTC
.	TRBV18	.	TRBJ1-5	CASSPGYSNQPQHF	TGTGCCAGCTCACCCGGGTATAGCAATCAGCCCCAGCATTTT
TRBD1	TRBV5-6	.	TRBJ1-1	CASIGTAHEAFF	TGTGCCAGCATCGGGACAGCCCATGAAGCTTTCTTT
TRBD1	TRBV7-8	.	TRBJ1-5	CASSGGTGTSNQPQHF	TGTGCCAGCAGCGGTGGGACAGGGACTAGCAATCAGCCCCAGCATTTT
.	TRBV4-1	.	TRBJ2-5	CASSQPQRGAVETQYF	TGCGCCAGCAGCCAACCCCAAAGGGGCGCTGTAGAGACCCAGTACTTC
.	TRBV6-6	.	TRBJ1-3	CASRVQGLTGNTIYF	TGTGCCAGCAGAGTACAGGGCCTAACTGGAAACACCATATATTTT
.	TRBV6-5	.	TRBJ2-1	CASRRTPYNEQFF	TGTGCCAGCAGGCGGACACCTTACAATGAGCAGTTCTTC
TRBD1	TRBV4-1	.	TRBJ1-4	CASSQPIRDRNEKLFF	TGCGCCAGCAGCCAACCAATCCGGGACAGGAATGAAAAACTGTTTTTT
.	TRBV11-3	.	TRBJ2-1	CASSPRSGPANEQFF	TGTGCCAGCAGCCCCCGCAGCGGGCCAGCCAATGAGCAGTTCTTC
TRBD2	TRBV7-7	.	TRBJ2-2	CASSQETSGGNTGELFF	TGTGCCAGCAGCCAAGAGACTAGCGGGGGGAACACCGGGGAGCTGTTTTTT
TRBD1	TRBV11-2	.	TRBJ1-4	CASSSYQGATNEKLFF	TGTGCCAGCAGCTCCTACCAGGGGGCAACTAATGAAAAACTGTTTTTT
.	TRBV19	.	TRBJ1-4	CASSMDTRNEKLFF	TGTGCCAGTAGTATGGACACACGGAACGAAAAACTGTTTTTT
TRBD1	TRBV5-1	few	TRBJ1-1	CASSSGQGLTEAFF	TGCGCCAGCAGCTCGGGACAGGGGCTTACTGAAGCTTTCTTT
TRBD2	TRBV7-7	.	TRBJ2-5	CASSLPSGLGGETQYF	TGTGCCAGCAGCCTCCCTAGCGGACTGGGGGGAGAGACCCAGTACTTC
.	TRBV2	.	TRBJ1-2	CASSELTGSYGYTF	TGTGCCAGCAGTGAATTAACGGGGAGCTATGGCTACACCTTC
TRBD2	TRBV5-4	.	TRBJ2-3	CASSPTSGGYTDTQYF	TGTGCCAGCAGCCCGACTAGCGGGGGTTACACAGATACGCAGTATTTT
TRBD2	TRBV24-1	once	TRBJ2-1	CATSGLAEDNEQFF	TGTGCCACCAGCGGACTAGCGGAAGACAATGAGCAGTTCTTC
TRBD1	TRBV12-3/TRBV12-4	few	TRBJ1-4	CASRQGAREKLFF	TGTGCCAGCCGACAGGGGGCAAGGGAAAAACTGTTTTTT
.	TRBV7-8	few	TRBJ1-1	CASRTDIGTEAFF	TGTGCCAGCAGGACTGATATAGGCACTGAAGCTTTCTTT
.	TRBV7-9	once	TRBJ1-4	CASSFGDATNEKLFF	TGTGCCAGCAGCTTCGGGGATGCAACTAATGAAAAACTGTTTTTT
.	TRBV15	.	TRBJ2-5	CATSRDQETQYF	TGTGCCACCAGCAGAGATCAGGAGACCCAGTACTTC
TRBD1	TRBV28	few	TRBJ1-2	CASSFLGQDLYTF	TGTGCCAGCAGTTTTTTGGGACAGGACCTCTACACCTTC
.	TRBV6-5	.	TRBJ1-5	CASKAGVSNQPQHF	TGTGCCAGCAAAGCGGGGGTTAGCAATCAGCCCCAGCATTTT
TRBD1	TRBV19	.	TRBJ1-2	CASSTIPTRTGQYGYTF	TGTGCCAGTAGTACGATCCCCACGCGGACAGGTCAATATGGCTACACCTTC
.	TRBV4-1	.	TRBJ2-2	CASSLSPGSNTGELFF	TGCGCCAGCAGCCTATCCCCGGGAAGCAACACCGGGGAGCTGTTTTTT
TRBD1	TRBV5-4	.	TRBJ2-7	CASSPGQGAYEQYF	TGTGCCAGCAGCCCGGGACAGGGGGCTTACGAGCAGTACTTC
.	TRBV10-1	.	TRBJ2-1	CASSVGYNEQFF	TGCGCCAGCAGTGTCGGGTACAATGAGCAGTTCTTC
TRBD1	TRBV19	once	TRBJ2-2	CASTDPTGGYTNTGELFF	TGTGCCAGTACAGACCCAACAGGGGGCTACACGAACACCGGGGAGCTGTTTTTT